This T cell receptor beta chain was recovered during a study of CD8+ T cells in alopecia areata. Germline V gene sequence: CDR1 SGHDT, CDR2 YYEEEE. The CDR3 runs to 14 residues. V dropped 4 bases and J dropped 7 bases, with 17 bases sitting between them. Treatment: oral pan-JAK inhibitor, 5-10 mg twice daily. cDNA serving as the sequencing template came from extracted, reverse transcribed RNA. The assay was immunoSEQ multiplex PCR, and TCRdb's table has in-frame clones only and misses some. The sample lists about 76,000 clones; around 61% were seen once. This sequence originates from a human donor with alopecia areata. The rearrangement links TRBV5-6 to TRBJ1-1; possibly TRBD1 for D (5 bases). Material: CD8+ T cells sorted from blood, obtained at week 24, from a patient treated with tofacitinib. CDR3 loop: CASSIRTLNFEAFF. As DNA, the CDR3 is TGTGCCAGCAGCATTCGGACACTGAACTTTGAAGCTTTCTTT.